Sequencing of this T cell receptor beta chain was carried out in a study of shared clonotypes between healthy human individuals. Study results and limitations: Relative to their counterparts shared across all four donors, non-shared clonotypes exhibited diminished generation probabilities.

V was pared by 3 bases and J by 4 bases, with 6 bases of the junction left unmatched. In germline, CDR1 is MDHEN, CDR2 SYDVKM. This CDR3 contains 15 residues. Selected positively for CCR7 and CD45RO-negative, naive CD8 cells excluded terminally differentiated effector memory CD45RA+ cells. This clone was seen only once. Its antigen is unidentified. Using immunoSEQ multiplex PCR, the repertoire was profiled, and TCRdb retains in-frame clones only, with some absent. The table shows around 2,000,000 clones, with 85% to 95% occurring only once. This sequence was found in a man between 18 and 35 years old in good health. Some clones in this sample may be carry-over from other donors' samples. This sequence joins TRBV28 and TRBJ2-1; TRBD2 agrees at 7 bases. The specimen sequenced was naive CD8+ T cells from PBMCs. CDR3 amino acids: CASSFGREAYNEQFF. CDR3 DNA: TGTGCCAGCAGTTTTGGACGGGAGGCGTACAATGAGCAGTTCTTC.